This is a list of T cell receptor beta chains from one sample in a study of CD8+ T cells in alopecia areata. Profiling relied on immunoSEQ multiplex PCR, and the TCRdb table lists in-frame clones only, not all of them. This table holds 130,000 or so clones, around 49% found once. The sample was CD8+ T cells sorted from blood, taken at week 0. Source of these receptors: a human donor with alopecia areata. Each CDR3 is given with its conserved first and last residue. Each record gives: CDR3 protein, D gene, V gene. D genes are given only for firm matches.

CSAITWRTEAFF	-	TRBV29-1
CASSFVTQSEQFF	-	TRBV7-8
CASSPWTSGTGELFF	TRBD2	TRBV27
CASSYRATYEQYF	-	TRBV7-9
CASMSGTDYEQYF	-	TRBV2
CSVDRRTNYGYTF	-	TRBV29-1
CASSSTGYTEAFF	TRBD1	TRBV5-1
CASSLTGAGEMMPQHF	-	TRBV4-3
CASSAGVSEQYF	-	TRBV7-9
CAWSVPRDNQPQHF	-	TRBV30